This TCR beta chain originates from a study of T cell responses to AZD1222 COVID-19 vaccine. General study points: Seropositive at baseline were only a handful of AZD1222 recipients.

Remarks on this clone: Antigen: not known.

Some clones are missing from TCRdb's copy, which holds only in-frame ones; the method was immunoSEQ multiplex PCR. The table has 90,000 to 130,000 clones, roughly 92% seen once. Germline V gene lookup returns CDR1 MNHEY and CDR2 SMNVEV (reference sequence). The CDR3 loop spans 15 amino acids. Trimming removed 5 bases from V and 5 bases from J, with 19 bases in between. This rearrangement joins TRBV27 to TRBJ2-7; a possible D gene is TRBD1 (6 bases). The TCR originated in an adult who received the AZD1222 COVID-19 vaccine. Sample: peripheral blood, taken 28 days after the second AZD1222 dose. The CDR3, as DNA: TGTGCCAGCAGTCCACAACAAACACAGGGCGACGAGCAGTACTTC. Its translation: CASSPQQTQGDEQYF.